This T cell receptor (beta chain) comes out of a study of blood T cell repertoires in COVID-19. In the study overall: Italy, Spain and the United States were the sources of the convalescent and acute COVID-19 samples.

Trimming took off 3 bases at V and 4 bases at J, with 18 bases between the two ends. Germline CDR1 reads MNHEY; CDR2 reads SMNVEV (reference sequence). This CDR3 has 16 residues. TCRdb's copy holds only in-frame clones and misses some; the assay was immunoSEQ multiplex PCR. This table holds about 290,000 clones, around 86% found once. The clonotype originates from a woman aged 40 to 50 who had recovered from COVID-19. The specimen sequenced was peripheral blood. V and J are TRBV27 and TRBJ1-1; D remains ambiguous. This chain's CDR3 is CASSFGFYGEGTEAFF. In DNA, the CDR3 is TGTGCCAGCAGTTTTGGATTCTACGGGGAGGGCACTGAAGCTTTCTTT.